A selection of T cell receptor beta chains follows, all from one sample in a study of post-analysis software for immune sequencing data. TCRdb re-called the PCR reads with MiXCR, one entry per CDR3 protein. The repertoire holds about 810,000 distinct CDR3 sequences, with approximately 53% as singletons. The sample taken for sequencing was blood. These receptors were taken from a girl between 5 and 17 years old with multiple sclerosis. Both conserved end residues are part of each CDR3. Each record gives: J gene, V gene, clone size, D gene, CDR3 DNA, CDR3 protein. D genes are given only for firm matches. The size of a clone is reported for some rows only, either as once, few or many, or as a class for expanded clones.

TRBJ2-7 | TRBV6-5 | few | - | TGTGCCAGCAGGCTTCAAGGTTCCTACGAGCAGTACTTC | CASRLQGSYEQYF
TRBJ2-7 | TRBV6-1 | - | - | TGTGCCAGCAGTGATATGGGGGGCGAGCAGTACTTC | CASSDMGGEQYF
TRBJ2-7 | TRBV15 | few | - | TGTGCCACCAGCACACCCTGGAGGACCTACGAGCAGTACTTC | CATSTPWRTYEQYF
TRBJ2-2 | TRBV3-1 | - | - | TGTGCCAGCAGCCAAGATACCGGGAACGCGAACACCGGGGAGCTGTTTTTT | CASSQDTGNANTGELFF
TRBJ2-5 | TRBV7-2 | few | - | TGTGCCAGCAGCCTGTTGGGGCCGGAGACCCAGTACTTC | CASSLLGPETQYF
TRBJ2-1 | TRBV29-1 | - | TRBD2 | TGCAGCGTTGCAGCGGGAGGGGTCTCCTACAATGAGCAGTTCTTC | CSVAAGGVSYNEQFF
TRBJ2-7 | TRBV7-2 | - | TRBD2 | TGTGCCAGCAGCTTACGCGGCGGGGGGGCGGACGAGCAGTACTTC | CASSLRGGGADEQYF
TRBJ1-1 | TRBV6-5 | - | - | TGTGCCAGCAGTTACTCGAGACACACGCGAGGTGCTGAAGCTTTCTTT | CASSYSRHTRGAEAFF
TRBJ2-5 | TRBV7-9 | - | - | TGTGCCAGCAGAAGGGCGGGGGAGACCCAGTACTTC | CASRRAGETQYF
TRBJ2-4 | TRBV11-2 | few | TRBD1 | TGTGCCAGCAGCTTGGGACAGAAAAACATTCAGTACTTC | CASSLGQKNIQYF
TRBJ2-7 | TRBV5-1 | - | - | TGCGCCAGCAGCTTGCCCAGTCCCCACGAGCAGTACTTC | CASSLPSPHEQYF
TRBJ2-5 | TRBV7-6 | - | - | TGTGCCAGCGCCCCGACAGGTCGAGAGACCCAGTACTTC | CASAPTGRETQYF
TRBJ2-1 | TRBV7-6 | - | TRBD2 | TGTGCCAGCCGTAACCTAGCGGGAGGTAATGAGCAGTTCTTC | CASRNLAGGNEQFF
TRBJ2-1 | TRBV5-1 | - | TRBD2 | TGCGCCAGCCGACTAGCGGGCCGCCTCCCAAGCAATGAGCAGTTCTTC | CASRLAGRLPSNEQFF
TRBJ2-7 | TRBV20-1 | few | - | TGCAGTGCTAGAGGACACAGCTCCTACGAGCAGTACTTC | CSARGHSSYEQYF
TRBJ2-7 | TRBV6-6 | few | TRBD2 | TGTGCCAGCAGTTACTTAATAGCGGGAGGGCCGAACGAGCAGTACTTC | CASSYLIAGGPNEQYF
TRBJ1-2 | TRBV20-1 | few | TRBD1 | TGCAGTGCCAGGGACAGGTGGGCGAATGGCTACACCTTC | CSARDRWANGYTF
TRBJ2-3 | TRBV6-1 | few | TRBD2 | TGTGCCAGCAGCGAAAGGACTAGCGGGGCTGGTACGCAGTATTTT | CASSERTSGAGTQYF
TRBJ2-5 | TRBV20-1 | - | TRBD1 | TGCAGTGCTCCTAGGGGACAGAGAGAGACCCAGTACTTC | CSAPRGQRETQYF
TRBJ1-2 | TRBV6-1 | - | - | TGTGCCAGCAGCACCGGGCGGGGAGGAGTGGGGCTATACTATGGCTACACCTTC | CASSTGRGGVGLYYGYTF
TRBJ2-1 | TRBV5-8 | - | TRBD2 | TGTGCCAGCAGCCCGGGACTAGCGGAAAACAATGAGCAGTTCTTC | CASSPGLAENNEQFF
TRBJ2-7 | TRBV7-3 | - | - | TGTGCCAGCAGCTTAAGAGCCGACGCCGCCTACGAGCAGTACTTC | CASSLRADAAYEQYF
TRBJ2-1 | TRBV1 | - | - | TGCACCAGCAGGCTTGGGACTAGCGGGGGGATCTACAATGAGCAGTTCTTC | CTSRLGTSGGIYNEQFF
TRBJ1-4 | TRBV7-4 | - | - | TGTGCCAGCAGCTCCTGTTCGAAGGTGAAGACTAATGAAAAACTGTTTTTT | CASSSCSKVKTNEKLFF
TRBJ2-7 | TRBV6-1 | - | - | TGTGCCAGCACAAACCTTCCGCGGACAGCACATTACATTATTATCGGGCACAATGAGCAGTACTTC | CASTNLPRTAHYIIIGHNEQYF
TRBJ2-3 | TRBV13 | - | TRBD2 | TGTGCCAGCAGCTCCCTGCGGGAGCCAGATACGCAGTATTTT | CASSSLREPDTQYF
TRBJ2-5 | TRBV5-1 | - | TRBD1 | TGCGCCAGCAGCCGCTACGGGACAGGTCCAGAGACCCAGTACTTC | CASSRYGTGPETQYF
TRBJ2-3 | TRBV7-6 | - | - | TGTGCCAGCAGCTTATCCGCGGGGGCCCCCCCACCGTATTTT | CASSLSAGAPPPYF
TRBJ2-5 | TRBV7-3 | - | TRBD1 | TGTGCCAGCAGTCAGGCTCCACAGGGGAATGGGGAGACCCAGTACTTC | CASSQAPQGNGETQYF
TRBJ2-1 | TRBV5-1 | - | TRBD2 | TGCGCCAGCAGCGGAGCGGGGGGCAACTTGTACAATGAGCAGTTCTTC | CASSGAGGNLYNEQFF
TRBJ2-7 | TRBV20-1 | few | - | TGCAGTGCTAGAGATAGGCGCTTCTACGAGCAGTACTTC | CSARDRRFYEQYF
TRBJ2-7 | TRBV29-1 | few | - | TGCAGCGTTGAGTCTCCGGGGGGCGGGCAGTACTTC | CSVESPGGGQYF
TRBJ1-1 | TRBV29-1 | few | - | TGCAGCCTTCGGACACCGCGGCACACTGAAGCTTTCTTT | CSLRTPRHTEAFF
TRBJ2-3 | TRBV20-1 | - | - | TGCAGTGCTAGAGTCGCTTATGGGGTATTTACAGATACGCAGTATTTT | CSARVAYGVFTDTQYF
TRBJ1-5 | TRBV4-2 | - | - | TGTGCCAGCAGCCAAGTAGGCAATCAGCCCCAGCATTTT | CASSQVGNQPQHF
TRBJ2-2 | TRBV11-2 | - | - | TGTGCCAGCAGCCCACGGTGGCAGGAGAGCACCGGGGAGCTGTTTTTT | CASSPRWQESTGELFF
TRBJ1-2 | TRBV29-1 | - | - | TGCAGCGTTGAGAGGGGGGGTGGCTACACCTTC | CSVERGGGYTF
TRBJ2-3 | TRBV29-1 | - | TRBD1 | TGCAGCGGACAGGGGGGGGCAGATACGCAGTATTTT | CSGQGGADTQYF
TRBJ2-7 | TRBV6-6 | once | - | TGTGCCAGCACCCGGACAATCGGGTTAGGAGAGCAGTACTTC | CASTRTIGLGEQYF
TRBJ2-7 | TRBV2 | - | - | TGTGCCAGCACGTATTTGGGCGAGCAGTACTTC | CASTYLGEQYF
TRBJ2-1 | TRBV5-1 | - | - | TGCGCCAGCAGCCCCCAGGGTCGATCCTCCTACAATGAGCAGTTCTTC | CASSPQGRSSYNEQFF
TRBJ1-5 | TRBV12-5 | - | - | TGTGCTAGTGGTTTTAGCAATAGCAATCAGCCCCAGCATTTT | CASGFSNSNQPQHF
TRBJ2-7 | TRBV7-9 | - | - | TGTGCCAGCAGCTTAGATGCACAGACGGGGTACGAGCAGTACTTC | CASSLDAQTGYEQYF
TRBJ2-5 | TRBV9 | - | - | TGTGCCAGCAGCGTCCAGGGGCCCCAAGAGACCCAGTACTTC | CASSVQGPQETQYF
TRBJ2-5 | TRBV7-3 | few | - | TGTGCCAGCAGCCTAAACCCCCGAGAGACCCAGTACTTC | CASSLNPRETQYF
TRBJ2-7 | TRBV5-1 | many | - | TGTGCCAGCAGTTGGGGCTACGAGCAGTACTTC | CASSWGYEQYF
TRBJ2-7 | TRBV2 | - | TRBD1 | TGTGCCAGCAGGGGGACAGGGGGTCCATCCTACGAGCAGTACTTC | CASRGTGGPSYEQYF
TRBJ1-2 | TRBV5-8 | few | - | TGTGCCAGCAGCTTGGCTACAGGGATTCGGAACTATGGCTACACCTTC | CASSLATGIRNYGYTF